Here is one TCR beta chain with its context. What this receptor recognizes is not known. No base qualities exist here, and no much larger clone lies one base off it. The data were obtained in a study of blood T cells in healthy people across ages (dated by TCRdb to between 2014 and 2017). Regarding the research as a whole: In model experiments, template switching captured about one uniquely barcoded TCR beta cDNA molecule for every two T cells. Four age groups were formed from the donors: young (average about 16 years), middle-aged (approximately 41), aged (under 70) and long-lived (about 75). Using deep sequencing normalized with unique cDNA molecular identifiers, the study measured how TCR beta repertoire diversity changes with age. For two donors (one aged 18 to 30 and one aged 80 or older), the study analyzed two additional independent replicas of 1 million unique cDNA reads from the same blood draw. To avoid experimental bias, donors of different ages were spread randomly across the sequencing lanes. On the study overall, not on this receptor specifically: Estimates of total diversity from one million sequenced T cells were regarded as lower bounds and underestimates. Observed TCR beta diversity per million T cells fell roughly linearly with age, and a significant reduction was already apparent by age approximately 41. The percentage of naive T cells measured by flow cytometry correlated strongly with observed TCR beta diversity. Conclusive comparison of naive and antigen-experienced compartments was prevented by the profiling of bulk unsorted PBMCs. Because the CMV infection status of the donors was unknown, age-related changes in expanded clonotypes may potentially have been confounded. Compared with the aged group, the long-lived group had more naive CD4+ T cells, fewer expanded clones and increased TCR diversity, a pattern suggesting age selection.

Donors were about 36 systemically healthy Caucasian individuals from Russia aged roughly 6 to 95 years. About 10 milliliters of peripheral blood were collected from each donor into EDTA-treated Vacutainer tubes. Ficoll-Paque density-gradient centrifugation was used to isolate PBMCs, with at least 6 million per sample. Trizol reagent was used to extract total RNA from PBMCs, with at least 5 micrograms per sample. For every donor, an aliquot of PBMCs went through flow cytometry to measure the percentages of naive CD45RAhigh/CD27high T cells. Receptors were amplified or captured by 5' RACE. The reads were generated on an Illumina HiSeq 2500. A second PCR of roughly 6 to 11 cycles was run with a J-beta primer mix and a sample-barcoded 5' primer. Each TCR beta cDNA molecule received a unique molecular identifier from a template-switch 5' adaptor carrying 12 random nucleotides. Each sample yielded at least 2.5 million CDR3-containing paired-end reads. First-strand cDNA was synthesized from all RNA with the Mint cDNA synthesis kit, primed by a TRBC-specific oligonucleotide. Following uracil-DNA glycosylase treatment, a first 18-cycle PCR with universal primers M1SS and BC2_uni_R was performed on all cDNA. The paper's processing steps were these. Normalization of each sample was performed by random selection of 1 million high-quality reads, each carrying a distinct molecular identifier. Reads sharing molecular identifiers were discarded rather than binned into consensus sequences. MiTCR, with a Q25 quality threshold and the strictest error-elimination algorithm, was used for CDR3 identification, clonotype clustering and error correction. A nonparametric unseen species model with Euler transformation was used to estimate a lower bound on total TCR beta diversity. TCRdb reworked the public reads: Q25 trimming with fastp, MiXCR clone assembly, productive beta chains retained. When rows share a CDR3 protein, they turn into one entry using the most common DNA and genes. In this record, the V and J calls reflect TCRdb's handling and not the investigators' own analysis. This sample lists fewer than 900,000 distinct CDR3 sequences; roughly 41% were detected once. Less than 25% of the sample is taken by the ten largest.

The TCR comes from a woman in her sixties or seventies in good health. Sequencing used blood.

The DNA sequence is as follows: TGTGCCAACAATAAAGGGACAGGGGTATCCTACGAGCAGTACTTC. Its product reads: CANNKGTGVSYEQYF. The chain is assembled from TRBV27 and TRBJ2-7; TRBD1 matches 10 bases in the middle. For this chain, trimming is 10 bases at the V end and 1 base at the J end, and the number of junction bases without a gene match is 10. CDR3 length: 15 amino acids, cysteine to phenylalanine. Only the CDR3 region is kept as DNA, spanning 45 bases read in frame from base 1. CDR1 MNHEY and CDR2 SMNVEV were looked up in the germline V gene (reference sequence).